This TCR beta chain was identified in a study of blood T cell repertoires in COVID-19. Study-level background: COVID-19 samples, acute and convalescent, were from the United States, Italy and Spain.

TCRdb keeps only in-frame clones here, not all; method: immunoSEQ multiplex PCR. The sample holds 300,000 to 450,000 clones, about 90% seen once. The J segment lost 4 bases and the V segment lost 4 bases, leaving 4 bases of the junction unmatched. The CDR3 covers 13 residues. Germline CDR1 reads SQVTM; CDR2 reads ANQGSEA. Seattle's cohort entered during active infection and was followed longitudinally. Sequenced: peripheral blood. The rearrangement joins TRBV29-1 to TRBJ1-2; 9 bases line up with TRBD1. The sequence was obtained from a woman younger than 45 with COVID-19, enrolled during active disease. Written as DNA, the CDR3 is TGCAGCGTTGTACAGGGGGCGGCCTATGGCTACACCTTC. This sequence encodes CSVVQGAAYGYTF.